This T cell receptor beta chain was recovered during a study of blood T cell repertoires in COVID-19. Study-wide background: The United States, Italy and Spain were the sources of the acute and convalescent COVID-19 samples.

As processed by the authors: Scientists estimated how many nucleated cells there were by amplifying reference gene primers. Assay used: immunoSEQ multiplex PCR; TCRdb lists only in-frame clones, some missing. V and J calls and clone size are given by that table; D and trimming were obtained from the DNA. The sample lists approximately 220,000 clones, approximately 83% occurring once. Germline V gene sequence: CDR1 MNHEY, CDR2 SVGEGT. The J segment lost 7 bases and the V segment lost 6 bases, leaving 12 bases of the junction unmatched. CDR3 length: 15 residues. Individuals drawn from 24 US areas were roughly 18 to 95 years old. This clone was found a few times.

The receptor was isolated from a woman aged 40 to 50 with acute COVID-19. The specimen was PBMCs or T cells enriched from blood (not recorded which). This chain links TRBV6-2 or TRBV6-3 with TRBJ2-7; TRBD1 matches at 10 bases. The CDR3 spells CASSLPGTGVEEQYF. CDR3 DNA: TGTGCCAGCAGCCTTCCCGGGACAGGGGTGGAGGAGCAGTACTTC.